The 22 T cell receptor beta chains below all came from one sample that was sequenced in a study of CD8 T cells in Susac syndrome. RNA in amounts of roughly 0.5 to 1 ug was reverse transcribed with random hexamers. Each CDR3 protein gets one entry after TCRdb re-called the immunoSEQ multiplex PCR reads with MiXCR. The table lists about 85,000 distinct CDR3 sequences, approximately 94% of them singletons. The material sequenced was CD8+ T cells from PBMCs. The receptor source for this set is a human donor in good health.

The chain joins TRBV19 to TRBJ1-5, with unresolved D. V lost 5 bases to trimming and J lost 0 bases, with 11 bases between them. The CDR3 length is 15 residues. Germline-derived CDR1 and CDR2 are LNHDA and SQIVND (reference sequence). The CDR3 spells CASSLTPYSNQPQHF. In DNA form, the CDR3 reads TGTGCCAGTAGTCTGACACCTTATAGCAATCAGCCCCAGCATTTT.

For the CDR3, the DNA is TGCGCCAGCAGTTTAGACAGGGAACCGGGAGTAGTAGAGACCCAGTACTTC. It specifies CASSLDREPGVVETQYF. The rearrangement joins TRBV23-1 to TRBJ2-5; weak D call: TRBD1 (7 bases). TRBV23-1 has ORF status, its function being uncertain. V shed 5 bases and J shed 4 bases, with 23 bases lying between them. CDR3 length: 17 residues.

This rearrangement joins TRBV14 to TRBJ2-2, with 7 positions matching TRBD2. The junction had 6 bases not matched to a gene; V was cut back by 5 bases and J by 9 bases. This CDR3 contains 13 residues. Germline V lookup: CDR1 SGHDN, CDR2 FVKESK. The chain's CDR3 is CASSAREFRELFF. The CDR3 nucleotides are TGTGCCAGCAGCGCGCGGGAGTTCCGGGAGCTGTTTTTT.

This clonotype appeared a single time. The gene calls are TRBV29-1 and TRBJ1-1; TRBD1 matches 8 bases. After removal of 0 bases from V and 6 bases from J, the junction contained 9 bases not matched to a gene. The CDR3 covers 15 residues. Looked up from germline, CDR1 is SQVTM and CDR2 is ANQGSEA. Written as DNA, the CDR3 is TGCAGCGTTGAAGATGGTGACGGCAGGGGGCCTGAAGCTTTCTTT. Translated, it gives CSVEDGDGRGPEAFF.

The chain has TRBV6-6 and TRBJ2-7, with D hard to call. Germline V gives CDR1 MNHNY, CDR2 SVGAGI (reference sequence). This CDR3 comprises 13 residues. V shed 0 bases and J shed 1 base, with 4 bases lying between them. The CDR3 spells CASSYSPSYEQYV. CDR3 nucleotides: TGTGCCAGCAGTTACTCACCATCCTACGAGCAGTACGTC.

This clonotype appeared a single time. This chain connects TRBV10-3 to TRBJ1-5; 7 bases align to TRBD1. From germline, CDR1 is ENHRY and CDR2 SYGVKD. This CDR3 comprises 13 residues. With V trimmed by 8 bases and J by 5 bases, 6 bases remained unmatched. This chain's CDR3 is CAIGTDVDQPQHF. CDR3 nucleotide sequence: TGTGCCATCGGGACAGATGTTGATCAGCCCCAGCATTTT.

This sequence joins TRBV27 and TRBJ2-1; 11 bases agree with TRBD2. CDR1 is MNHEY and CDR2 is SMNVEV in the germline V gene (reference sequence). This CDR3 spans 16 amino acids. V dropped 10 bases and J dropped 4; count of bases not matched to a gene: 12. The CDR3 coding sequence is TGTGCCACCTCCCTGACTAGCGGGGACTATTACAATGAGCAGTTCTTC. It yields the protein CATSLTSGDYYNEQFF.

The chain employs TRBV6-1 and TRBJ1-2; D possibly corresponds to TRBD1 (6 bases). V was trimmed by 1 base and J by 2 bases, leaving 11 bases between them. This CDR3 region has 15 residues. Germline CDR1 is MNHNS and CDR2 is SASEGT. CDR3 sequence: CASSEGGGPNYGYTF. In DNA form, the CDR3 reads TGTGCCAGCAGTGAAGGTGGGGGCCCCAACTATGGCTACACCTTC.

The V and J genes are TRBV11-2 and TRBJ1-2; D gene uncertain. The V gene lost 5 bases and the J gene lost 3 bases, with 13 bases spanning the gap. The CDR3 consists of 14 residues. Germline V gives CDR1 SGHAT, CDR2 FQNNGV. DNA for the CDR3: TGTGCCAGCAGCCCGGTCCGGACGGACTATGGCTACACCTTC. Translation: CASSPVRTDYGYTF.

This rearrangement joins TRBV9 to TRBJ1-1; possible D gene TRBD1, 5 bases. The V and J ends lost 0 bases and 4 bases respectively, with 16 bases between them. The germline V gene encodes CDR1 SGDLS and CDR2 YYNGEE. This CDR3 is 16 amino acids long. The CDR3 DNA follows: TGTGCCAGCAGCGTAGGGCAACGGGGGATCGGCACTGAAGCTTTCTTT. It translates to CASSVGQRGIGTEAFF.

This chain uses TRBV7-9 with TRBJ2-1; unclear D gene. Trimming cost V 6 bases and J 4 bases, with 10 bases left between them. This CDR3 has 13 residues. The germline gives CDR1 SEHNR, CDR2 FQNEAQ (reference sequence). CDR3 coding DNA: TGTGCCAGCAGGCCCGCTAATTACAATGAGCAGTTCTTC. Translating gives CASRPANYNEQFF.

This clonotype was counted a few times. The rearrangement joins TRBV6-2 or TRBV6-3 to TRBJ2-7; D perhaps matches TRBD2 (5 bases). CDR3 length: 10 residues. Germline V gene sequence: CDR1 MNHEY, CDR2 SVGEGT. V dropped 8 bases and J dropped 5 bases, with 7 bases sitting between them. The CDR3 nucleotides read TGTGCCAGCGGAGGAGACGAGCAGTACTTC. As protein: CASGGDEQYF.

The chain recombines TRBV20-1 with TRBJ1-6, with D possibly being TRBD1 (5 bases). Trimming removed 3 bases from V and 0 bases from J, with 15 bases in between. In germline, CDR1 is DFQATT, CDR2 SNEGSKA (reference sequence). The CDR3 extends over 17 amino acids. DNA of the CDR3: TGCAGTGCTAGGGAACGGGACCCTAGCTCCTATAATTCACCCCTCCACTTT. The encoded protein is CSARERDPSSYNSPLHF.

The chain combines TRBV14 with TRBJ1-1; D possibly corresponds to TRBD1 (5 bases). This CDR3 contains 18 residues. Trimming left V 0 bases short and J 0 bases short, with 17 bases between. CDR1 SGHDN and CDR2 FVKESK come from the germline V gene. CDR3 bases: TGTGCCAGCAGCCAAGAGGGGCCCGTTGAACCCATGAACACTGAAGCTTTCTTT. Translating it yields CASSQEGPVEPMNTEAFF.

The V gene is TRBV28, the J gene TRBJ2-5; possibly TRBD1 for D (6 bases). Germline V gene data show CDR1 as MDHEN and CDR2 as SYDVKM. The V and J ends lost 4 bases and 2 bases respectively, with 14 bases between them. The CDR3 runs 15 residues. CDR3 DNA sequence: TGTGCCAGCAGTTCCCTGGACAGAAGACAAGAGACCCAGTACTTC. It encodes CASSSLDRRQETQYF.

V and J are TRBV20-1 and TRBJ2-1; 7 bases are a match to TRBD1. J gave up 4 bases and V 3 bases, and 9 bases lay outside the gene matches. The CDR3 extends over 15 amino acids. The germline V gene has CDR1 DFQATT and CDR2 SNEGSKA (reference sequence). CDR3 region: CSARGLGQVYNEQFF. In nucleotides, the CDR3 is TGCAGTGCTAGGGGCTTAGGACAGGTATACAATGAGCAGTTCTTC.

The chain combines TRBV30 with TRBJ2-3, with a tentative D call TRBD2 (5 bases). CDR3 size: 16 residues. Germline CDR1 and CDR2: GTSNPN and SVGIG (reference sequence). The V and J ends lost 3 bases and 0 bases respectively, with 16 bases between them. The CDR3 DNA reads TGTGCCTGGAGCAGCGGACTCGAGCTGAGCACAGATACGCAGTATTTT. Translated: CAWSSGLELSTDTQYF.

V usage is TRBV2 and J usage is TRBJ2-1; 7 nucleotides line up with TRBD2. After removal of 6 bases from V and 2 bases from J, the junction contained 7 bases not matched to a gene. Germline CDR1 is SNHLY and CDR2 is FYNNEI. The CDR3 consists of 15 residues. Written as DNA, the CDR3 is TGTGCCAGCAGGGTAGGCGGGAGTCCCTACAATGAGCAGTTCTTC. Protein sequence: CASRVGGSPYNEQFF.

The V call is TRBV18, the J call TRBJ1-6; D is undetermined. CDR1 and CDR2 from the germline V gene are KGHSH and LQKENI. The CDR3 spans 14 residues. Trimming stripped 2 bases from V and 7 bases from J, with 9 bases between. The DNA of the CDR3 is TGTGCCAGCTCACCATCGGCGGAAAATTCACCCCTCCACTTT. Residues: CASSPSAENSPLHF.

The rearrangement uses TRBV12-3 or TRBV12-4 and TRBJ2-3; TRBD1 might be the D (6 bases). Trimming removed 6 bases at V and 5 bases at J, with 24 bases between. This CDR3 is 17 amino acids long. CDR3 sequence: CASSNQEQGFSVDTQYF. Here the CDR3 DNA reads TGTGCCAGCAGCAACCAAGAACAGGGATTTTCGGTAGATACGCAGTATTTT.

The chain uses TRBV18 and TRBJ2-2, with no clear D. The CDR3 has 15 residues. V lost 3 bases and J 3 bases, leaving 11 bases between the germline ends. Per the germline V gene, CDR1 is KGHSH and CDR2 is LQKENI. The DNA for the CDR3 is TGTGCCAGCTCACCTGGTCGTCCGGACACCGGGGAGCTGTTTTTT. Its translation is CASSPGRPDTGELFF.

CDR3 DNA sequence: TGTGCCAGCAGCCTTGGACGTCTATCCTACGAGCAGTACTTC. Its translation: CASSLGRLSYEQYF. J is TRBJ2-7 and V is TRBV5-6; D call uncertain. The CDR3 has 14 residues. V shed 4 bases and J shed 1 base, with 12 bases lying between them. Germline V gene sequence: CDR1 SGHDT, CDR2 YYEEEE.